The rows below give T cell receptor beta chains drawn from one sample of a study of blood T cells in healthy people across ages. TCRdb re-derived calls from the 5' RACE reads in MiXCR, one entry per CDR3 protein. The sample has some 1.4 million distinct CDR3 sequences; around two fifths are singletons. The specimen sequenced was blood. These receptors were collected from a woman aged 18-30 years in good health. Each CDR3 is given with its conserved first and last residue. A D gene is named only where the DNA matches it firmly. Where a row states a size, it is once, few, many or the class of an expanded clone; other rows omit it.

d_gene	v_gene	j_gene	abundance	CDR3nt	CDR3aa
.	TRBV2	TRBJ2-1	few	TGTGCCAGCAGGGCAACAGAAAGCTCCTACAATGAGCAGTTCTTC	CASRATESSYNEQFF
.	TRBV6-6	TRBJ2-3	many	TGTGCCAGCAGTTACTCTGCTAGCACAGATACGCAGTATTTT	CASSYSASTDTQYF
.	TRBV9	TRBJ2-2	.	TGTGCCAGCCGAAGGGACTCAAGGGATACCGGGGAGCTGTTTTTT	CASRRDSRDTGELFF
.	TRBV6-1	TRBJ2-7	.	TGTGCCACGACCGGACAGCCCTCCTACGAGCAGTACTTC	CATTGQPSYEQYF
.	TRBV20-1	TRBJ2-5	.	TGCAGTGCTAGAGATTCGGGCGGGGGCCTGGATGAGCAGTACTTC	CSARDSGGGLDEQYF
TRBD1	TRBV5-1	TRBJ1-2	.	TGCGCCAGCAGCTTGCCCCGGGACAGGGTCGATGGCTACACCTTC	CASSLPRDRVDGYTF
.	TRBV7-9	TRBJ2-3	many	TGTGCCAGCAGTCCAGAAAACACAGATACGCAGTATTTT	CASSPENTDTQYF
.	TRBV12-3/TRBV12-4	TRBJ1-1	.	TGTGCCAGCAGTTTAAGGGGTGCACGCAGAGCTTTCTTT	CASSLRGARRAFF
.	TRBV9	TRBJ2-1	.	TGTGCCAGCAGCACAAGTCCTACGGCCCACAATGAGCAGTTCTTC	CASSTSPTAHNEQFF
TRBD2	TRBV10-3	TRBJ2-1	few	TGTGCCATCAGTGAGTCGATGAGTAGCGGGCCGTACAATGAGCAGTTCTTC	CAISESMSSGPYNEQFF
.	TRBV6-5	TRBJ2-3	.	TGTGCCAGCCGGCCTCATAGGAATACGCAGTATTTT	CASRPHRNTQYF
.	TRBV29-1	TRBJ2-3	.	TGCAGCGTTCTAGCGAGTAGCACAGATACGCAGTATTTT	CSVLASSTDTQYF
.	TRBV25-1	TRBJ2-3	.	TGTGCCAGCAGTCCAAAGGCCGGGGCAGATACGCAGTATTTT	CASSPKAGADTQYF
.	TRBV2	TRBJ2-5	few	TGTGCCAGCAATCGACCGGACGGTTTGGTGGGGACCCAGTACTTC	CASNRPDGLVGTQYF